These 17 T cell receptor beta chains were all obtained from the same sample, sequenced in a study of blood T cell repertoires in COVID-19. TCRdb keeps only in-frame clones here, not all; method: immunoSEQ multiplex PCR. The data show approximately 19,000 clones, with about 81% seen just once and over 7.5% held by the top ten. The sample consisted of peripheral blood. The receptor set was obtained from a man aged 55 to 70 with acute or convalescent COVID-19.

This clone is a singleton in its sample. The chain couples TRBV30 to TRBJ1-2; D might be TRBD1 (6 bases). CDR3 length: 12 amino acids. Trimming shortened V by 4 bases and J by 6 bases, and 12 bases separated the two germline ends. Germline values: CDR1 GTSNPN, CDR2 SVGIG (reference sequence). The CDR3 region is CAWTRGSNGYTF. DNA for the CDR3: TGTGCCTGGACCAGGGGAAGTAATGGCTACACCTTC.

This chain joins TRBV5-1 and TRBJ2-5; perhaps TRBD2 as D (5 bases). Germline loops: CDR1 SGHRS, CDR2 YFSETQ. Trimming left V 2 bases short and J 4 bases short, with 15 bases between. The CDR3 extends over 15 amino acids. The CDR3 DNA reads TGCGCCAGCAGCTTAGCGGCGGAGCCTTCAGAGACCCAGTACTTC. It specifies CASSLAAEPSETQYF. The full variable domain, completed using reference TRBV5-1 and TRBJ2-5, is KAGVTQTPRYLIKTRGQQVTLSCSPISGHRSVSWYQQTPGQGLQFLFEYFSETQRNKGNFPGRFSGRQFSNSRSEMNVSTLELGDSALYLCASSLAAEPSETQYFGPGTRLLVL.

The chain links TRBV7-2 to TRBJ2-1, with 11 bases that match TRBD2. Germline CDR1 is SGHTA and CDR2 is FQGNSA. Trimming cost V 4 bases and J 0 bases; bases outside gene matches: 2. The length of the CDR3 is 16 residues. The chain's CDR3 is CASSSSGGSSYNEQFF. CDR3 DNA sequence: TGTGCCAGCAGCTCTAGCGGGGGGAGCTCCTACAATGAGCAGTTCTTC.

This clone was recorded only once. The CDR3: CASSQQVFRTDTQYF. As DNA, the CDR3 is TGCGCCAGCAGCCAACAGGTTTTCCGCACAGATACGCAGTATTTT. The rearrangement links TRBV4-1 to TRBJ2-3; D gene unclear. The CDR3 length is 15 residues. V was clipped by 2 bases and J by 1 base, with 10 bases between them. The germline CDR1 and CDR2 sequences are MGHRA and YSYEKL.

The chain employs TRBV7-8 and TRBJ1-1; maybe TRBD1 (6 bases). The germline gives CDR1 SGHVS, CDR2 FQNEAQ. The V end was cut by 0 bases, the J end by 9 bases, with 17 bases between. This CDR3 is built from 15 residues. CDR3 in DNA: TGTGCCAGCAGCTTAGCGCTTTCGACAGGACGGCAAGCTTTCTTT. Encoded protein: CASSLALSTGRQAFF.

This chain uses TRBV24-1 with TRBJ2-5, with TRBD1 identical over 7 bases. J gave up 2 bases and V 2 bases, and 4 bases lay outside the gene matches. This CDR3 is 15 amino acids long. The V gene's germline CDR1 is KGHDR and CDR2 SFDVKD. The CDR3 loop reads CATSDSTGEQETQYF. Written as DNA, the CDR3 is TGTGCCACCAGTGATTCTACAGGGGAGCAAGAGACCCAGTACTTC.

The CDR3 protein is CSVERGGPFSTDTQYF. Written as DNA, the CDR3 is TGCAGCGTTGAAAGGGGGGGACCTTTTAGCACAGATACGCAGTATTTT. The gene calls are TRBV29-1 and TRBJ2-3; a possible D gene is TRBD2 (7 bases). The CDR3 consists of 16 residues. Germline V lookup: CDR1 SQVTM, CDR2 ANQGSEA. The V and J ends lost 2 bases and 0 bases respectively, with 15 bases between them.

The CDR3 sequence: CASSRTEAYEQYF. The CDR3 DNA reads TGTGCCAGCAGTAGGACGGAGGCCTACGAGCAGTACTTC. The V gene is TRBV12-3 or TRBV12-4, the J gene TRBJ2-7; perhaps TRBD2 as D (5 bases). The CDR3 extends over 13 amino acids. The V and J ends lost 5 bases and 2 bases respectively, with 10 bases between them.

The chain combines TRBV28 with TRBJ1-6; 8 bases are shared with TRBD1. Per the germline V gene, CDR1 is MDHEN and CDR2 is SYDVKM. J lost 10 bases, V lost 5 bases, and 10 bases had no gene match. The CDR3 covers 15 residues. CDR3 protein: CASSRGQGAKSPLHF. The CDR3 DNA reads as TGTGCCAGCAGTCGCGGACAGGGTGCGAAGTCACCCCTCCACTTT.

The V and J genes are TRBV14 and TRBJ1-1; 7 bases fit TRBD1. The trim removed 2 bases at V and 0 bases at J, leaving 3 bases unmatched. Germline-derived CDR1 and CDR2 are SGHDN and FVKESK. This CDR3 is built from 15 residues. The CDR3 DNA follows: TGTGCCAGCAGCCAATACAGGGGAATGAACACTGAAGCTTTCTTT. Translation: CASSQYRGMNTEAFF.

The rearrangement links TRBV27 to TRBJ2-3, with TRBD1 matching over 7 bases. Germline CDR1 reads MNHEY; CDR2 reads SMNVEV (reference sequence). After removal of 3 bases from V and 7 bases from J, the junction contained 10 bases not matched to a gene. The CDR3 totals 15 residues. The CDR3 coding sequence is TGTGCCAGCAGTTTTGGGACAGCAAGCCCTAATACGCAGTATTTT. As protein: CASSFGTASPNTQYF.

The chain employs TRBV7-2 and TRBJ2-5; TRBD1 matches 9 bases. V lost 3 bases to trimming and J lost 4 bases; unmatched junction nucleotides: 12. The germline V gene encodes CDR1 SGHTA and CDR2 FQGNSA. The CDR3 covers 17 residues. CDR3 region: CASSFLIAGQGGETQYF. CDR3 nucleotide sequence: TGTGCCAGCAGCTTCTTGATCGCGGGACAGGGAGGAGAGACCCAGTACTTC.

For the CDR3, the DNA is TGTGCCAGCAGGGAAGACAGGGGGGCCTACAATGAGCAGTTCTTC. Its translation: CASREDRGAYNEQFF. The chain is built from TRBV5-6 and TRBJ2-1, with TRBD1 matching 9 bases. The CDR3 sequence is 15 residues long. The V gene's germline CDR1 is SGHDT and CDR2 YYEEEE. J lost 2 bases, V lost 5 bases, and 5 bases had no gene match.

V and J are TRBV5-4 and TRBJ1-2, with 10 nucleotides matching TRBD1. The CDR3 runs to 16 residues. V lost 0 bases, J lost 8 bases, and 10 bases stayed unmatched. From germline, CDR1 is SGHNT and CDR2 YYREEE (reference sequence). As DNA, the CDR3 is TGTGCCAGCAGCTTGGCCGGGACAGGGGACGGGAGGGGCTACACCTTC. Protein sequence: CASSLAGTGDGRGYTF. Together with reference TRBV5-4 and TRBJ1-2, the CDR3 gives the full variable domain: ETGVTQSPTHLIKTRGQQVTLRCSSQSGHNTVSWYQQALGQGPQFIFQYYREEENGRGNFPPRFSGLQFPNYSSELNVNALELDDSALYLCASSLAGTGDGRGYTFGSGTRLTVV.

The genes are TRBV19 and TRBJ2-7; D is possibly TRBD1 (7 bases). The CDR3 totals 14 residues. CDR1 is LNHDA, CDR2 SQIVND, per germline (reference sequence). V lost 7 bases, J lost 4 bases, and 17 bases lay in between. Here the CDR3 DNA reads TGTGCCAGTAAGAGACAGGGTGGAGGGTACGAGCAGTACTTC. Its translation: CASKRQGGGYEQYF.

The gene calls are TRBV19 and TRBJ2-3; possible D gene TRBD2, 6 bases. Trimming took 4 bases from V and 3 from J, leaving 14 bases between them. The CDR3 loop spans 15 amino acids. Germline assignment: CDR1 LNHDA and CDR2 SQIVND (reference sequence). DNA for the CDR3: TGTGCCAGTAGTAGGTGGGTAGGGAGGACAGATACGCAGTATTTT. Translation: CASSRWVGRTDTQYF.

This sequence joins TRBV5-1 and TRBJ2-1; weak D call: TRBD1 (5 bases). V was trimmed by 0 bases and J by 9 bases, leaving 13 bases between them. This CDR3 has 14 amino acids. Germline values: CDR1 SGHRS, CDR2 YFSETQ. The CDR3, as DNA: TGCGCCAGCAGCTTGGCGCAGGGCGTAGGTGAGCAGTTCTTC. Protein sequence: CASSLAQGVGEQFF.